This T cell receptor beta chain was captured by sequencing in a study of blood T cells in healthy people across ages. With 9 bases clipped from V and 9 bases from J, the junction kept 12 bases outside the gene matches. In germline, CDR1 is MDHEN, CDR2 SYDVKM. The CDR3 loop spans 14 amino acids. It was with a sample-barcoded 5' primer and a J-beta primer mix that a second PCR of roughly 7 to 12 cycles was run. TCRdb reprocessed the 5' RACE reads via MiXCR and lists one record per CDR3 protein. Of roughly 1,500,000 distinct CDR3 sequences in the sample, about 31% are singletons; the top ten hold about 11%.

Sequencing was carried out using blood. The clonotype comes from a woman aged 25 to 39 in good health. The chain employs TRBV28 and TRBJ2-1, with 9 bases matching TRBD1. CDR3 in DNA: TGTGCCAGTAACGGACAGGGGTGGATCGGTGAGCAGTTCTTC. Residues: CASNGQGWIGEQFF.